Presented here are 20 T cell receptor beta chains from one specimen sequenced in a study of human T cells and chemical hapten exposure. TCRdb passed the RACE reads through MiXCR, listing each CDR3 protein once. The top ten clones hold less than 2.5% of a sample with tens of thousands of distinct CDR3 sequences, 9.5% to 11% of them seen once. The time point here: patch test 2, 6 weeks after DPC sensitization. The treatment is: therapeutic diphenylcyclopropenone sensitization with weekly scalp DPC. The material was whole blood, obtained in connection with sensitization to the hapten diphenylcyclopropenone (DPC). The source is a man between 35 and 55 years old with alopecia areata. Some clones in this sample may be carry-over from other donors' samples.

The chain carries TRBV28 and TRBJ2-5, with 8 bases aligning to TRBD1. The V gene's germline CDR1 is MDHEN and CDR2 SYDVKM. Trimming removed 4 bases from V and 4 bases from J; junction bases left unmatched: 5. The CDR3 extends over 14 amino acids. The chain's CDR3 is CASSWAGGGETQYF. CDR3 DNA sequence: TGTGCCAGCAGTTGGGCAGGGGGCGGAGAGACCCAGTACTTC.

This clonotype has just a few counts. The chain uses TRBV7-3 and TRBJ2-5; maybe TRBD1 (6 bases). CDR1 and CDR2 from the germline V gene are SGHTA and FQGTGA. The CDR3 length is 14 residues. V was shortened by 5 bases and J by 2 bases, with 12 bases between the two germline ends. CDR3: CASSMTGQQETQYF. The CDR3 coding sequence is TGTGCCAGCAGCATGACGGGACAACAAGAGACCCAGTACTTC.

This clonotype was observed a handful of times. V usage is TRBV12-3 or TRBV12-4 and J usage is TRBJ1-5; D ambiguous. V was shortened by 2 bases and J by 7 bases, with 6 bases between the two germline ends. The length of the CDR3 is 12 residues. For the CDR3, the DNA is TGTGCCAGCAGTTTAAGGCTACAGCCCCAGCATTTT. The encoded protein is CASSLRLQPQHF.

This clonotype has a handful of counts. This chain links TRBV10-3 with TRBJ2-7; D gene unclear. The length of the CDR3 is 11 residues. The germline V gene encodes CDR1 ENHRY and CDR2 SYGVKD. Between the trimmed V and J ends, which lost 0 bases and 7 bases, there was a span of 4 bases. The CDR3 is CAISESGEQYV. CDR3 nucleotide sequence: TGTGCCATCAGTGAGTCCGGGGAGCAGTACGTC.

The V gene is TRBV7-8, the J gene TRBJ2-7, with 8 nucleotides matching TRBD2. From germline, CDR1 is SGHVS and CDR2 FQNEAQ. Trimming cost V 5 bases and J 2 bases; bases outside gene matches: 17. This CDR3 region has 18 residues. This CDR3 is CASSLTAGGTGSTYEQYV. The DNA for the CDR3 is TGTGCCAGCAGCCTAACTGCGGGGGGTACAGGGTCGACCTACGAGCAGTACGTC.

J is TRBJ1-1 and V is TRBV6-1; D is possibly TRBD1 (5 bases). Trimming left V 3 bases short and J 10 bases short, with 12 bases between. The CDR3 length is 12 residues. In germline, CDR1 is MNHNS, CDR2 SASEGT. DNA of the CDR3: TGTGCCAGCAGTGATCGAGGGGACGTAGCTTTCTTT. It codes for CASSDRGDVAFF.

This clonotype was observed at least ten times. The rearrangement uses TRBV10-3 and TRBJ1-4; no reliable D call. The CDR3 is 13 residues long. From germline, CDR1 is ENHRY and CDR2 SYGVKD. Between the trimmed V and J ends, which lost 2 bases and 8 bases, there was a span of 9 bases. The CDR3 DNA sequence: TGTGCCATCAGTGAGATTTATAAGGAAAAACTGTTTTTT. This translates into CAISEIYKEKLFF.

This chain connects TRBV12-3 or TRBV12-4 to TRBJ1-4; 7 bases map to TRBD1. With 3 bases clipped from V and 7 bases from J, the junction kept 8 bases outside the gene matches. This CDR3 has 15 amino acids. The CDR3 spells CASSFLPWDSEKLFF. The CDR3 nucleotides are TGTGCCAGCAGTTTTCTCCCATGGGACAGTGAAAAACTGTTTTTT.

This clonotype came up many times. The chain recombines TRBV3-1 with TRBJ2-1; 8 bases fit TRBD1. V lost 3 bases and J lost 4; bases outside the gene matches: 8. The CDR3 has 16 amino acids. Germline CDR1 and CDR2: LGHDT and YNNKEL (reference sequence). The CDR3 nucleotides are TGTGCCAGCAGCCAGCCCGGGACAGGCGCTTACAATGAGCAGTTCTTC. It specifies CASSQPGTGAYNEQFF.

Many counts were recorded for this clonotype. V usage is TRBV5-4 and J usage is TRBJ1-1; a weak D match, TRBD1 (5 bases). The CDR3 spans 17 residues. Per the germline V gene, CDR1 is SGHNT and CDR2 is YYREEE (reference sequence). With 0 bases removed from V and 3 bases from J, the gap between germline ends came to 18 bases. The CDR3 is CASSLGPHRFRYTEAFF. CDR3 bases: TGTGCCAGCAGCTTGGGCCCACACAGGTTCCGGTACACTGAAGCTTTCTTT.

This clonotype came up many times. V and J are TRBV6-5 and TRBJ1-5; the match to TRBD1 covers 10 bases. Germline V gives CDR1 MNHEY, CDR2 SVGAGI. This CDR3 is 17 amino acids long. The V segment lost 6 bases and the J segment 2 bases; nucleotides outside the gene matches: 10. The CDR3 coding sequence is TGTGCCAGCAGGAGAACTCCCGGGACAGGGGGCAATCAGCCCCAGCATTTT. It yields the protein CASRRTPGTGGNQPQHF.

The chain is built from TRBV20-1 and TRBJ2-7; 11 nucleotides align to TRBD2. The CDR3 runs to 14 residues. The J segment lost 7 bases and the V segment lost 4 bases, leaving 9 bases of the junction unmatched. Germline V gene sequence: CDR1 DFQATT, CDR2 SNEGSKA (reference sequence). The CDR3 bases are TGCAGTGCTACCGTACTAGCGGGAGATGGAGAGCAGTACTTC. This encodes CSATVLAGDGEQYF.

This clonotype came up a few times. The chain employs TRBV29-1 and TRBJ2-7; D gene ambiguous. Germline V lookup: CDR1 SQVTM, CDR2 ANQGSEA. The CDR3 is made up of 13 amino acids. V dropped 1 base and J dropped 6 bases, with 13 bases sitting between them. The CDR3 reads CSVEVGRPSEQYF. The CDR3 DNA reads as TGCAGCGTTGAAGTTGGACGGCCATCCGAGCAGTACTTC.

This clonotype was detected a few times. The CDR3 spells CASIGSSKETQYF. The CDR3 region has the DNA TGTGCCAGCATCGGTAGCAGCAAAGAGACCCAGTACTTC. The chain employs TRBV3-1 and TRBJ2-5; D gene ambiguous. The V gene lost 7 bases and the J gene lost 3 bases, with 12 bases spanning the gap. Germline V gene lookup returns CDR1 LGHDT and CDR2 YNNKEL (reference sequence). The CDR3 runs 13 residues.

V gene TRBV12-3 or TRBV12-4 combines with J gene TRBJ2-1, with D hard to call. Trimming took off 2 bases at V and 4 bases at J, with 6 bases between the two ends. This CDR3 has 13 residues. CDR3 in amino acids: CASSLFVYNEQFF. The CDR3 DNA is TGTGCCAGCAGTTTATTCGTATACAATGAGCAGTTCTTC.

This clonotype was seen a handful of times. The chain recombines TRBV29-1 with TRBJ1-5, with TRBD1 as a possible D gene (6 bases). The V gene lost 6 bases and the J gene lost 6 bases, with 18 bases spanning the gap. CDR1 SQVTM and CDR2 ANQGSEA come from the germline V gene. The CDR3 sequence is 14 residues long. The CDR3 sequence: CSVDTGTGLQPQHF. DNA for the CDR3: TGCAGCGTAGATACAGGGACGGGGCTTCAGCCCCAGCATTTT.

This clonotype was seen ten or more times. The J gene is TRBJ2-5, the V gene TRBV20-1, with 7 bases aligning to TRBD1. CDR1 and CDR2 (germline): DFQATT, SNEGSKA (reference sequence). The CDR3 has 14 residues. Germline trimming cut 1 base from V and 2 bases from J; bases unmatched to any gene: 4. The CDR3 nucleotides read TGCAGTGCTAGAGTCGAGACAGGGCAAGAGACCCAGTACTTC. Encoded protein: CSARVETGQETQYF.

This clonotype was seen at least ten times. The chain carries TRBV7-2 and TRBJ2-3; the match to TRBD1 covers 8 bases. With 5 bases clipped from V and 4 bases from J, the junction kept 8 bases outside the gene matches. This CDR3 is built from 15 residues. Germline V gene sequence: CDR1 SGHTA, CDR2 FQGNSA. CDR3 loop: CASSGGQGIADTQYF. DNA for the CDR3: TGTGCCAGCAGCGGCGGACAGGGCATTGCAGATACGCAGTATTTT.

This clonotype was seen a handful of times. The CDR3 protein is CASRGGRSGANVLTF. CDR3 coding DNA: TGTGCCAGCCGCGGAGGAAGATCCGGGGCCAACGTCCTGACTTTC. The chain joins TRBV6-2 or TRBV6-3 to TRBJ2-6; D possibly corresponds to TRBD2 (5 bases). This CDR3 region has 15 residues. V was pared by 8 bases and J by 4 bases, with 15 bases between. Germline loops: CDR1 MNHEY, CDR2 SVGEGT.

The V and J genes are TRBV6-2 or TRBV6-3 and TRBJ2-7; TRBD1 matches at 7 bases. There are 16 residues in the CDR3. Germline lookup yields CDR1 MNHEY and CDR2 SVGEGT. V lost 2 bases, J lost 0 bases, and 7 bases stayed unmatched. The CDR3 loop is CASSYPGTATSYEQYF. The CDR3 DNA reads as TGTGCCAGCAGTTACCCTGGGACAGCAACCTCCTACGAGCAGTACTTC.